Below, 16 T cell receptor beta chains from the same sample are listed, as sequenced in a study of OX40 agonist ivuxolimab in advanced cancers. TCRdb keeps only in-frame clones here, not all; method: immunoSEQ multiplex PCR. Here the sample spans 55,000 to 75,000 clones, 85% being singletons. The sequencing used CD4+ or CD8+ T cells sorted from blood, collected in a trial of the OX40 agonist ivuxolimab. These receptors were taken from an adult with an advanced solid tumor such as melanoma, head and neck, liver or kidney cancer.

The chain has TRBV30 and TRBJ2-7; a possible D gene is TRBD1 (5 bases). The V end lost 0 bases, the J end lost 2 bases, and 17 bases lay between the germline ends. The CDR3 totals 16 residues. The germline V gene has CDR1 GTSNPN and CDR2 SVGIG (reference sequence). The CDR3, as DNA: TGTGCCTGGAGTGTACCTGTAGGACACATCACCTACGAGCAGTACTTC. The encoded protein is CAWSVPVGHITYEQYF.

This clone occurred a few times. This chain links TRBV4-2 with TRBJ2-5; TRBD1 might be the D (6 bases). CDR3 length: 16 residues. V shed 0 bases and J shed 1 base, with 12 bases lying between them. Germline CDR1 reads LGHNA; CDR2 reads YNFKEQ. The CDR3 nucleotides read TGTGCCAGCAGCCAAGAAGGGGGAAGGGGCCAAGAGACCCAGTACTTC. Translation: CASSQEGGRGQETQYF.

This chain uses TRBV19 with TRBJ1-1; possible D gene TRBD1, 6 bases. The CDR3 is made up of 14 amino acids. Germline CDR1 is LNHDA and CDR2 is SQIVND (reference sequence). Trimming took 3 bases from V and 1 from J, leaving 9 bases between them. The CDR3 DNA reads TGTGCCAGTAGTATGCGGACAGCGAACACTGAAGCTTTCTTT. Translated, it gives CASSMRTANTEAFF.

J is TRBJ2-5 and V is TRBV2; 8 nucleotides agree with TRBD1. Trimming cost V 4 bases and J 2 bases; bases outside gene matches: 0. The CDR3 runs 13 residues. Germline V CDR1 and CDR2: SNHLY, FYNNEI. The CDR3 loop reads CASSGQGQETQYF. CDR3 nucleotide sequence: TGTGCCAGCAGTGGACAGGGGCAAGAGACCCAGTACTTC. Variable domain in full (rest from reference TRBV2 and TRBJ2-5): EPEVTQTPSHQVTQMGQEVILRCVPISNHLYFYWYRQILGQKVEFLVSFYNNEISEKSEIFDDQFSVERPDGSNFTLKIRSTKLEDSAMYFCASSGQGQETQYFGPGTRLLVL.

The chain employs TRBV18 and TRBJ1-4; tentative D call: TRBD1 (6 bases). CDR1 is KGHSH, CDR2 LQKENI, per germline. V lost 6 bases, J lost 1 base, and 12 bases lay in between. The CDR3 is 15 residues long. CDR3 DNA: TGTGCCAGCTCGATTGACAGGAAAACTAATGAAAAACTGTTTTTT. It translates to CASSIDRKTNEKLFF.

This sequence joins TRBV6-5 and TRBJ1-5, with D uncertain. V was pared by 6 bases and J by 11 bases, with 23 bases between. Per the germline V gene, CDR1 is MNHEY and CDR2 is SVGAGI. This CDR3 region has 15 residues. CDR3 in amino acids: CASSPLFRAQGAQHF. CDR3 coding DNA: TGTGCCAGCAGCCCTCTTTTCCGGGCGCAAGGAGCCCAGCATTTT.

This chain links TRBV2 with TRBJ1-4; 10 positions match TRBD1. Per the germline V gene, CDR1 is SNHLY and CDR2 is FYNNEI. The CDR3 is 17 residues long. Trimming cost V 4 bases and J 6 bases; bases outside gene matches: 11. This CDR3 is CASSAPGQGRFHEKLFF. Here the CDR3 DNA reads TGTGCCAGCAGTGCCCCGGGACAGGGGCGTTTTCATGAAAAACTGTTTTTT.

The chain combines TRBV10-3 with TRBJ1-1; TRBD1 matches 10 bases. This CDR3 spans 13 amino acids. V gave up 10 bases and J gave up 5 bases; unmatched junction bases: 7. CDR1 is ENHRY and CDR2 is SYGVKD in the germline V gene. CDR3 in DNA: TGTGCCACCGGGACAGGGGCGAAAACTGAAGCTTTCTTT. Encoded protein: CATGTGAKTEAFF.

The chain combines TRBV4-1 with TRBJ1-1; no firm D call. The V end lost 2 bases, the J end lost 6 bases, and 13 bases lay between the germline ends. This CDR3 comprises 14 residues. Germline CDR1 reads MGHRA; CDR2 reads YSYEKL. The CDR3 loop is CASSQYDGGSEAFF. The CDR3 DNA reads TGCGCCAGCAGCCAATATGACGGCGGGTCTGAAGCTTTCTTT.

J is TRBJ2-1 and V is TRBV12-5; D is unresolved. There are 12 residues in the CDR3. Looked up from germline, CDR1 is LGHNT and CDR2 is FRNRAP. V lost 5 bases and J lost 6, with 8 bases in between. CDR3 in DNA: TGTGCTAGTGGTGCCAACAGCAATGAGCAGTTCTTC. It specifies CASGANSNEQFF.

The rearrangement links TRBV6-5 to TRBJ2-3, with TRBD2 identical over 10 bases. Germline V gene data show CDR1 as MNHEY and CDR2 as SVGAGI. Trimming took 6 bases from V and 4 from J; bases not matched to a gene: 7. The CDR3 loop spans 15 amino acids. The CDR3 reads CASRTLAGVSDTQYF. The CDR3 region has the DNA TGTGCCAGCAGAACGCTAGCGGGAGTGTCAGATACGCAGTATTTT.

This sequence joins TRBV6-1 and TRBJ2-1, with 8 bases lining up with TRBD2. Germline lookup yields CDR1 MNHNS and CDR2 SASEGT. The CDR3 consists of 14 residues. Losses at the gene ends were 8 bases for V and 3 bases for J; bases not matched to a gene: 6. In DNA form, the CDR3 reads TGTGCCAGCGCGCTCGGGACTAGCTACAATGAGCAGTTCTTC. This translates into CASALGTSYNEQFF.

The chain links TRBV2 to TRBJ2-2; maybe TRBD2 (5 bases). V was cut by 7 bases and J by 5 bases, with 5 bases left in between. The CDR3 runs to 11 residues. Germline values: CDR1 SNHLY, CDR2 FYNNEI. The CDR3 reads CASTGTGELFF. CDR3 sequence (DNA): TGTGCCAGCACGGGGACCGGGGAGCTGTTTTTT.

V gene TRBV6-1 combines with J gene TRBJ2-1; TRBD2 might be the D (6 bases). CDR1 MNHNS and CDR2 SASEGT come from the germline V gene. The CDR3 sequence is 13 residues long. V was clipped by 4 bases and J by 7 bases, with 11 bases between them. CDR3 protein: CASSGSGPNEQFF. In DNA form, the CDR3 reads TGTGCCAGCAGTGGGAGCGGGCCGAATGAGCAGTTCTTC.

Here the CDR3 DNA reads TGCGCCAGCAGCTTGGGACAGGGACTTCTATCGGAAAAACTGTTTTTT. Protein: CASSLGQGLLSEKLFF. J is TRBJ1-4 and V is TRBV5-1; TRBD1 agrees at 7 bases. Unmatched junction bases numbered 10, after V lost 0 bases and J lost 8 bases. This CDR3 is built from 16 residues. CDR1 is SGHRS, CDR2 YFSETQ, per germline.

V usage is TRBV28 and J usage is TRBJ1-2; D unclear. Trimming removed 10 bases from V and 1 base from J, with 7 bases in between. Germline loops: CDR1 MDHEN, CDR2 SYDVKM. The CDR3 runs to 11 residues. The CDR3 nucleotides are TGTGCCATGGGATTTAACTATGGCTACACCTTC. This gives the protein CAMGFNYGYTF.